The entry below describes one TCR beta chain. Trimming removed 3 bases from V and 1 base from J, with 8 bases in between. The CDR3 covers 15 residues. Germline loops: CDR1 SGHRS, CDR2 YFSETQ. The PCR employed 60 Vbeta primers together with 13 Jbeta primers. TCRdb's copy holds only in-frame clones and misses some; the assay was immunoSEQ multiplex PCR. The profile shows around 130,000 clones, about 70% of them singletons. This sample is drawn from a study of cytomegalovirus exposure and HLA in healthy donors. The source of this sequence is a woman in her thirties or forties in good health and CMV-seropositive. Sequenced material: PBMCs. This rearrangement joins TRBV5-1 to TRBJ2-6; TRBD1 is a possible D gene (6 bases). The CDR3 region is CASSSQGSGANVLTF. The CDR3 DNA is TGCGCCAGCAGCTCCCAGGGGTCTGGGGCCAACGTCCTGACTTTC.